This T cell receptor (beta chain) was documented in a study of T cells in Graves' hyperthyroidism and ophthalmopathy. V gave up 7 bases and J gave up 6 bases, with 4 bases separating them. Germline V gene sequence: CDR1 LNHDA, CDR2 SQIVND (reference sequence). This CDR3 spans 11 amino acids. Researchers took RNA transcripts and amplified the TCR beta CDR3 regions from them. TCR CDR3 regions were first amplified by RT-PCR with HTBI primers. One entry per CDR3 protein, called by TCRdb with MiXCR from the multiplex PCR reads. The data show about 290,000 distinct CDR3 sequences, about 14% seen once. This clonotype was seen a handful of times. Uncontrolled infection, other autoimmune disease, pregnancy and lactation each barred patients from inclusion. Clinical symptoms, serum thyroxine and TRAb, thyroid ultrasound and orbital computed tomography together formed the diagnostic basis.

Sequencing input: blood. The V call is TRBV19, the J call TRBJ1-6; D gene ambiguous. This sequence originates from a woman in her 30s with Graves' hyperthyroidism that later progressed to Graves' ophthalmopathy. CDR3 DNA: TGTGCCAGTATCTGTAATTCACCCCTCCACTTT. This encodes CASICNSPLHF.